These 27 T cell receptor beta chains came from one sample sequenced in a study of T-cell memory formation after mild COVID-19. MiXCR, applied by TCRdb to the 5' RACE reads, yields one record per CDR3 protein. This table holds around 140,000 distinct CDR3 sequences, approximately 25% found once. Sample: PBMCs or a T cell subset sorted from them (not recorded which). Receptor source: an adult woman who had mild COVID-19 (a few samples of this study predate the infection). Cell type and time point are not known.

In the case of this clonotype: At one of its ends the junction is not consistent with the germline gene, which may arise from a read error. The chain joins TRBV24-1 to TRBJ2-1; perhaps TRBD1 as D (6 bases). CDR3 size: 13 residues. CDR1 is KGHDR, CDR2 SFDVKD, per germline. The DNA of the CDR3 is TGTGCCACCCGAGGGGGAGTATCCAATCAGCAGTTCTTC. It yields the protein CATRGGVSNQQFF.

V is TRBV7-9 and J is TRBJ2-7; D remains ambiguous. V was trimmed by 4 bases and J by 4 bases, leaving 5 bases between them. This CDR3 has 11 amino acids. Germline-derived CDR1 and CDR2 are SEHNR and FQNEAQ (reference sequence). Here the CDR3 reads CASSYMYEQYF. The DNA for the CDR3 is TGTGCCAGCAGCTATATGTACGAGCAGTACTTC.

J is TRBJ2-3 and V is TRBV7-8, with TRBD2 matching 7 bases. This CDR3 has 15 amino acids. V lost 5 bases to trimming and J lost 4 bases; unmatched junction nucleotides: 9. Germline V gives CDR1 SGHVS, CDR2 FQNEAQ. The CDR3 sequence: CASSITGGRADTQYF. The CDR3 DNA reads TGTGCCAGCAGCATCACGGGGGGTCGGGCAGATACGCAGTATTTT.

The chain carries TRBV2 and TRBJ1-5; no definite D call. In germline, CDR1 is SNHLY, CDR2 FYNNEI. CDR3 length equals 12 residues. The ends were cut back, 3 bases at V and 4 bases at J, with 4 bases in the middle. The CDR3 DNA sequence: TGTGCCAGCAGTGACGGGAATCAGCCCCAGCATTTT. Protein product: CASSDGNQPQHF.

V gene TRBV6-5 combines with J gene TRBJ2-7; the match to TRBD1 covers 8 bases. The V and J ends lost 6 bases and 2 bases, in that order; junction bases with no gene match: 9. The CDR3 sequence is 15 residues long. Germline CDR1 MNHEY, CDR2 SVGAGI. For the CDR3, the DNA is TGTGCCAGCAGCTTTGGACAGGGCAGCGCCTACGAGCAGTACTTC. Residues: CASSFGQGSAYEQYF.

The chain combines TRBV5-6 with TRBJ1-1; D unclear. The CDR3 is 13 residues long. The V end was cut by 4 bases, the J end by 1 base, with 8 bases between. Germline loops: CDR1 SGHDT, CDR2 YYEEEE. DNA of the CDR3: TGTGCCAGCAGCCTTGACACGAACACTGAAGCTTTCTTT. Encoded protein: CASSLDTNTEAFF.

This clonotype was seen more than once but under ten times. V usage is TRBV7-8 and J usage is TRBJ2-7; D is unresolved. Germline V gene data show CDR1 as SGHVS and CDR2 as FQNEAQ. The germline V and J ends were trimmed by 2 bases and 6 bases, with 20 bases remaining between them. The length of the CDR3 is 16 residues. The CDR3 reads CASSLKIGSGIGEQYF. DNA of the CDR3: TGTGCCAGCAGCTTAAAGATCGGATCAGGAATAGGCGAGCAGTACTTC.

The DNA of the CDR3 is TGCGCCAGCACCTTTCCTATCGACAGGGCTTCGGGCGGGGAGCTGTTTTTT. Its translation is CASTFPIDRASGGELFF. This chain joins TRBV5-1 and TRBJ2-2; 7 bases align to TRBD1. Unmatched junction bases numbered 18, after V lost 6 bases and J lost 7 bases. The CDR3 loop spans 17 amino acids. Germline V gene lookup returns CDR1 SGHRS and CDR2 YFSETQ.

In its sample, this clonotype was seen many times. This chain joins TRBV29-1 and TRBJ2-1; D uncertain. Germline CDR1 is SQVTM and CDR2 is ANQGSEA. V gave up 4 bases and J gave up 4 bases, with 8 bases separating them. The CDR3 totals 12 residues. The CDR3 protein is CSVGGSYNEQFF. CDR3 nucleotide sequence: TGCAGCGTTGGCGGCAGTTACAATGAGCAGTTCTTC.

This clonotype was detected only a few times. CDR3 sequence: CASSMIQGYNEQFF. Here the CDR3 DNA reads TGTGCCAGTAGTATGATACAGGGCTACAATGAGCAGTTCTTC. This chain links TRBV19 with TRBJ2-1; a possible D gene is TRBD1 (6 bases). V was pared by 3 bases and J by 3 bases, with 9 bases between. CDR1 LNHDA and CDR2 SQIVND come from the germline V gene (reference sequence). The CDR3 is made up of 14 amino acids.

The chain recombines TRBV7-9 with TRBJ1-1; maybe TRBD1 (5 bases). V lost 0 bases to trimming and J lost 0 bases, with 8 bases between them. Germline values: CDR1 SEHNR, CDR2 FQNEAQ (reference sequence). The CDR3 has 15 amino acids. The DNA of the CDR3 is TGTGCCAGCAGCTTAGCGACAGATATGAACACTGAAGCTTTCTTT. It translates to CASSLATDMNTEAFF.

This rearrangement joins TRBV20-1 to TRBJ2-3; perhaps TRBD2 as D (6 bases). This CDR3 comprises 15 residues. Trimming left V 3 bases short and J 5 bases short, with 18 bases between. Germline CDR1 is DFQATT and CDR2 is SNEGSKA (reference sequence). CDR3 protein: CSARGVGGMVDTQYF. The CDR3 nucleotides read TGCAGTGCTAGGGGAGTTGGCGGGATGGTAGATACGCAGTATTTT.

This clonotype was seen a handful of times. The V and J genes are TRBV29-1 and TRBJ2-7; D possibly uses TRBD1 or TRBD2 (5 bases each). The germline V gene encodes CDR1 SQVTM and CDR2 ANQGSEA. V lost 6 bases and J 4 bases, leaving 34 bases between the germline ends. This CDR3 has 19 residues. CDR3: CSVSYAFVPRDEVSYEQYF. DNA of the CDR3: TGCAGCGTCTCCTATGCGTTCGTGCCTCGGGACGAGGTTTCGTACGAGCAGTACTTC.

The chain combines TRBV6-2 or TRBV6-3 with TRBJ2-1; no clear D gene. Germline CDR1 is MNHEY and CDR2 is SVGEGT. Trimming pared 2 bases from V and 0 bases from J, leaving 11 bases between. This CDR3 contains 16 residues. The CDR3 region has the DNA TGTGCCAGCAGTTACGGCGTTGCGAGCTCCTACAATGAGCAGTTCTTC. Amino acid sequence: CASSYGVASSYNEQFF.

This clonotype was observed a few times. The V gene is TRBV9, the J gene TRBJ2-2, with D possibly being TRBD2 (6 bases). CDR1 and CDR2 from the germline V gene are SGDLS and YYNGEE. Between the trimmed V and J ends, which lost 4 bases and 0 bases, there was a span of 10 bases. The CDR3 covers 15 residues. CDR3 in amino acids: CASSPWTTNTGELFF. Here the CDR3 DNA reads TGTGCCAGCAGCCCCTGGACTACGAACACCGGGGAGCTGTTTTTT.

This chain links TRBV20-1 with TRBJ1-3; D uncertain. Trimming pared 2 bases from V and 3 bases from J, leaving 2 bases between. In germline, CDR1 is DFQATT, CDR2 SNEGSKA (reference sequence). There are 11 residues in the CDR3. Written as DNA, the CDR3 is TGCAGTGCTAGATATGGAAACACCATATATTTT. Translation: CSARYGNTIYF.

This clonotype has just a few counts. The CDR3 DNA reads as TGTGCCAGCAGTTTATGGAGCGTTGGCTCCTACAATGAGCAGTTCTTC. It yields the protein CASSLWSVGSYNEQFF. The chain recombines TRBV27 with TRBJ2-1; no definite D call. CDR1 is MNHEY and CDR2 is SMNVEV in the germline V gene (reference sequence). CDR3 length equals 16 residues. Trimming removed 1 base from V and 0 bases from J, with 10 bases in between.

DNA for the CDR3: TGTGCCAGCCGTGTTGGGGCCAACGTCCTGACTTTC. As protein: CASRVGANVLTF. The chain has TRBV6-1 and TRBJ2-6, with D unclear. The germline V gene encodes CDR1 MNHNS and CDR2 SASEGT. V was cut by 8 bases and J by 3 bases, with 5 bases left in between. The CDR3 is made up of 12 amino acids.

This clonotype was seen a single time. V usage is TRBV30 and J usage is TRBJ2-3, with TRBD2 matching over 7 bases. CDR3 length: 12 amino acids. Germline CDR1 and CDR2: GTSNPN and SVGIG (reference sequence). Here the CDR3 reads CAWGGFADTQYF. Here the CDR3 DNA reads TGTGCATGGGGAGGGTTTGCAGATACGCAGTATTTT.

The chain has TRBV11-1 and TRBJ2-3, with D uncertain. CDR3 length equals 16 residues. Trimming removed 4 bases at V and 4 bases at J, with 18 bases between. CDR1 is SGHAT and CDR2 is FQDESV in the germline V gene (reference sequence). As DNA, the CDR3 is TGTGCCAGCAGCTCTGACTCCCTCCAGTGGCCAGATACGCAGTATTTT. The encoded protein is CASSSDSLQWPDTQYF.

This clonotype turned up a few times. The rearrangement uses TRBV9 and TRBJ1-1; D is possibly TRBD1 (6 bases). The CDR3 totals 15 residues. CDR1 is SGDLS and CDR2 is YYNGEE in the germline V gene. V was trimmed by 0 bases and J by 4 bases, leaving 13 bases between them. Written as DNA, the CDR3 is TGTGCCAGCAGCGTAGGACCGGGGGCCTTCACTGAAGCTTTCTTT. Protein sequence: CASSVGPGAFTEAFF.

The V and J genes are TRBV29-1 and TRBJ2-7, with a weak D call TRBD1 (5 bases). This CDR3 region has 11 residues. V was shortened by 6 bases and J by 3 bases, with 9 bases between the two germline ends. The germline CDR1 and CDR2 sequences are SQVTM and ANQGSEA. CDR3 in amino acids: CSVVRDYEQYF. CDR3 nucleotide sequence: TGCAGCGTCGTCAGGGACTACGAGCAGTACTTC.

The V gene is TRBV5-5, the J gene TRBJ1-2; 8 nucleotides agree with TRBD1. From germline, CDR1 is SGHKS and CDR2 YYEKEE (reference sequence). Trimming cost V 3 bases and J 2 bases; bases outside gene matches: 3. The CDR3 is 14 amino acids. This chain's CDR3 is CASSSGQGNYGYTF. DNA for the CDR3: TGTGCCAGCAGCTCAGGACAGGGAAACTATGGCTACACCTTC.

This clonotype has more than one count but fewer than ten. V is TRBV7-8 and J is TRBJ2-3, with 12 nucleotides matching TRBD1. The CDR3 contains 19 residues. With 3 bases clipped from V and 2 bases from J, the junction kept 12 bases outside the gene matches. Per the germline V gene, CDR1 is SGHVS and CDR2 is FQNEAQ. This CDR3 reads CASSLPLAGTGGVTDTQYF. CDR3 in DNA: TGTGCCAGCAGCTTGCCCCTGGCCGGGACAGGGGGCGTCACAGATACGCAGTATTTT.

V gene TRBV7-2 combines with J gene TRBJ2-7; no reliable D call. Germline V CDR1 and CDR2: SGHTA, FQGNSA. V was trimmed by 5 bases and J by 3 bases, leaving 14 bases between them. This CDR3 is 14 amino acids long. The CDR3 loop reads CASSPLGQLYEQYF. DNA of the CDR3: TGTGCCAGCAGCCCCCTTGGGCAGCTCTACGAGCAGTACTTC.

This clonotype was observed a few times. The gene calls are TRBV19 and TRBJ1-2; tentative D call: TRBD1 (6 bases). Germline CDR1 and CDR2: LNHDA and SQIVND (reference sequence). The CDR3 covers 12 residues. V lost 7 bases, J lost 3 bases, and 9 bases lay in between. The CDR3 loop is CASTGVYYGYTF. In DNA form, the CDR3 reads TGTGCCAGTACAGGGGTTTACTATGGCTACACCTTC.

The gene calls are TRBV4-3 and TRBJ2-7; 8 bases map to TRBD2. The germline gives CDR1 LGHNA, CDR2 YSLEER. This CDR3 is 15 amino acids long. Losses at the gene ends were 0 bases for V and 4 bases for J; bases not matched to a gene: 5. In nucleotides, the CDR3 is TGCGCCAGCAGCCAAGATAGGGCTAGCGGGTACGAGCAGTACTTC. Protein product: CASSQDRASGYEQYF.